The sequence of this TCR beta chain was determined in a study of early stage breast cancer tumors. Each sample had two DNA replicates, about 0.52 ug blood or about 1.4 ug tissue. Data came from immunoSEQ multiplex PCR; TCRdb stores just in-frame clones and leaves some out. The sample yields roughly 49,000 clones, roughly 78% seen once. Germline assignment: CDR1 SGHRS and CDR2 YFSETQ. The CDR3 has 14 amino acids. V was clipped by 0 bases and J by 4 bases; unmatched bases: 1. The TCR originated in a person aged 40-50 years with breast cancer. The V call is TRBV5-1, the J call TRBJ2-3; 8 bases match TRBD2. The source material was blood. DNA for the CDR3: TGCGCCAGCAGCTTGGCAGCGGGAGCAGATACGCAGTATTTT. The encoded protein is CASSLAAGADTQYF.